This TCR beta chain was observed in a study of cytomegalovirus exposure and HLA in healthy donors (dated by TCRdb to the late 2010s). At the level of the whole study: An earlier analysis of some 550 of the donors reported roughly 300 Gb of sequence data and some 100 million unique TCR beta sequences from roughly 200 million T cells. Using immunosequencing, the study profiled T cell repertoires from fewer than 700 subjects and related those repertoires to cytomegalovirus serostatus. The study aimed to test whether cataloging public T cell receptors could reveal signatures of past pathogen exposure. Besides the first cohort of 500 to 700 subjects, a separate validation cohort made up of roughly 120 different subjects was used. Donor age, sex, ethnicity and CMV serostatus were compiled alongside the repertoire data. In an earlier analysis of 500 to 650 of the donors, high-throughput TCR beta sequencing was used to judge whether each TCR beta V gene segment behaved as functional or pseudogenic. Typing coverage varied by locus: roughly 629-630 donors for A, B, C, DRB1 and DQB1; roughly 500 for DQA1; around 610 for DPA1; 450 to 480 for DPB1. Roughly 320 gigabases of sequencing data and around 85 million unique TCR sequences made up an early release that covered approximately 620 HLA-typed donors. The later analysis used no new phenotypic data to find candidate immune exposures, relying instead on TCR beta sequences and their occurrence across donors. All discovery cohort repertoires had been generated using a single sequencing platform. Roughly five DR-DQ haplotypes were handled as single units for association and clustering, since linkage in the cohort was strong. High-throughput TCR immunosequencing, statistical association of individual TCRs with disease status, and machine learning were combined to predict cytomegalovirus infection status. A later genetic analysis used genome-wide SNP genotypes for about 55% of the 666 donors, treating that subset as a discovery cohort. To study patterns of TCR occurrence, a later analysis re-analyzed previously published TCR beta repertoires from 650 to 750 donors and added high-resolution HLA genotyping. Among a few hundred genotyped donors of the cohort, an average of around 240,000 unique TCR beta nucleotide sequences were sequenced per donor, 15% to 20% of them non-productive. Of the 300 to 500 genotyped donors, 65% to 90% were placed in the genetic ancestry cluster associated with self-reported Caucasian donors. HLA typing covered class I and class II loci at four-digit resolution. Here is what the overall study found, with its caveats: The only immune exposure information available for the cohort was CMV serostatus. Assigning TCR associations to individual alleles was difficult when HLA alleles, especially DR and DQ, strongly co-occurred. A further reported finding was that TCR beta sequences accurately predicted the HLA-A and HLA-B alleles for most subjects in the first cohort. Several of the top co-occurrence clusters appeared to be linked to parvovirus B19, influenza, CMV and Epstein-Barr virus, according to a later analysis. A group of highly shared sequence variants was considered likely to be a technical artifact of the sequencing pipeline. Across donors, most TCR sequences were observed very rarely, whereas some public TCRs were present in many individuals. The study gave a list of about 160 TCR beta chains associated with cytomegalovirus. The 87-base-pair reads could not distinguish some IMGT-functional V segments, including TRBV6-2 and TRBV6-3, so those segments were excluded. In both the original and validation cohorts, the classifier was reported to diagnose cytomegalovirus status with high specificity and sensitivity. A few of the identified cytomegalovirus-associated TCR beta chains were confirmed in vitro to be specific for cytomegalovirus antigens. Broadly in line with IMGT annotations, most TCR beta V segments showed up in productive rearrangements about 90% or about 30% of the time in an earlier analysis of approximately 640 of the donors. According to the authors, the approach could potentially be generalized to other disease states and immunological phenotypes. Because counts were too low, 15 to 20 rarely observed V segments, including chromosome 9 orphons, were excluded from the earlier analysis of some 590 of the donors. A later analysis associated approximately 17,000 TCR beta sequences with specific HLA alleles at a false discovery rate of 0.05. Roughly uniform sequencing depth across donors was assumed in presence/absence analyses, although this assumption may not hold. In a later analysis, HLA-associated TCR beta chains showed more clonal expansion and lower generation probabilities than non-associated chains that were equally common. In a later genetic analysis, fewer N-insertions in productive TCRs were reported among donors in an Asian-associated ancestry cluster than the roughly 700-donor mean. An association between a missense DCLRE1C variant and V-gene and J-gene trimming of TCR beta chains was found in a later genetic analysis and replicated in an independent cohort. Because some donors lacked HLA typing at each locus, the association tests relied only on the typed subset. In a later analysis, the rate of TCR association differed among HLA loci, with DRB1 alleles having the most associated TCRs and HLA-C alleles having the fewest. The cohort was sequenced for TCR beta chains only, and without alpha or paired-chain data the features that could be detected were limited. Most CMV-associated TCR beta chains appeared to be HLA-restricted in a later analysis, and the HLA associations seemed to be driven largely by CMV exposure. Linkage disequilibrium might explain the correlated functional status among segregating V segments, but an unknown experimental factor could not be excluded.

As to this clone: Its antigen is not yet known. No base-level quality is on record; no much larger clone is a single base apart.

Libraries were constructed by the immunoSEQ multiplex PCR assay. For the multiplex PCR, a mixture combining 60 forward primers for TCR Vbeta segments and 13 reverse primers for TCR Jbeta segments was used. The CDR3 region of rearranged TCR beta genes was amplified from genomic DNA with a multiplex PCR assay. Amplified TCR beta libraries were sequenced as 87-base-pair reads on the Illumina HiSeq System. As for the original processing: In a later analysis, 77 million or so unique TCR beta chains were counted across the approximately 670 repertoires, and roughly 10 million of these chains were shared by at least two donors. Raw reads were error-corrected and collapsed into unique sequences by a nearest-neighbor algorithm in which closely related sequences were merged to remove PCR and sequencing errors. V, D and J gene segments were assigned by aligning CDR3 sequences to IMGT reference sequences. For a sequence to be retained, a match of at least six nucleotides to both a V gene segment and a J gene segment was required. A rearrangement counted as productive if the CDR3 had no stop codons and remained in frame with V and J, and every other rearrangement counted as non-productive. Following IMGT convention, CDR3 was defined as the stretch from the second conserved V-encoded cysteine up to the conserved J-encoded phenylalanine. Sequences without an unambiguous match to a single V gene segment were excluded from the earlier analysis of approximately 600 of the donors. An earlier analysis of about 600 of the donors called V segments functional above 56.7% productive rearrangements and segregating when the between-donor standard deviation exceeded 5%. To diagnose cytomegalovirus status from the catalog of TCR beta chain sequences, a statistical classification framework was built. In a later analysis, V and J genes were assigned by comparing TCR nucleotide sequences against IMGT/GENE-DB human TR gene sequences. A later analysis assigned CDR3 sequences and most-parsimonious VDJ recombination scenarios with the TCRdist pipeline. In a later analysis, each TCR beta chain was defined by its CDR3 amino acid sequence together with its V-gene family, and reads without a unique V-gene family were excluded. In a later analysis, around 600 highly shared, low-generation-probability nucleotide sequences were removed to address suspected cross-contamination and a sequencing artifact. A later analysis calculated a clonal expansion index for each public chain from normalized within-repertoire ranks of inferred template counts. Generation probabilities in a later analysis came from a VDJ recombination model fitted to out-of-frame rearrangements, and those results were checked against IGoR. Hypergeometric tests were used in a later analysis to score TCR-TCR, TCR-HLA and TCR-CMV co-occurrence, with a repertoire-size bias correction applied to the TCR pairs. To estimate false discovery rates, a later analysis permuted the HLA or CMV assignments 20 times. In a later analysis, co-occurring TCRs were grouped using DBSCAN, and TCRdist sequence similarity was added for clustering within HLA-allele-positive subsets. Repertoires with fewer than 30,000 or more than 120,000 public chains were left out of co-occurrence clustering, as were about 5 repertoires with anomalous nucleotide sharing. TCRdb mirrors the immuneACCESS table, restricted to in-frame sequences. Some clones are absent from its copies; in checked studies, under half trace to an unresolved V gene, and the reason for the others is unknown. V and J calls and clone size follow that table, whereas D and trimming were derived from the DNA. The sample includes some 190,000 clones, with approximately 86% observed a single time. In total, the top ten clones hold more than 0.25% of the sample.

From the cysteine up to the phenylalanine, the CDR3 has a length of 13 residues. Of all the DNA, just the CDR3 is kept, 39 bases in frame from base 1. In the germline V gene (reference sequence), CDR1 corresponds to LNHDA and CDR2 to SQIVND. V is pared back by 8 bases and J by 4 bases, with 11 bases lying between the germline termini. The cohort consisted of 666 healthy bone marrow donors. At the time of sampling, every cohort member was nominally healthy, though immune exposures that went unrecorded were likely present. The donor was CMV seronegative and was included in the group of 352 seronegative cohort members. A peripheral blood sample was provided by each donor, and peripheral blood mononuclear cells were used for TCR beta sequencing. Genomic DNA extraction from the blood cell samples was performed with the Qiagen DNeasy Blood Extraction Kit.

Here the chain combines TRBV19 and TRBJ1-4; no D gene call is confident. The sample comprised PBMCs. The source is a woman in her twenties or thirties in good health and CMV-seronegative. Here is the DNA: TGTGCCAGTGTCCCACGGTATAATGAAAAACTGTTTTTT. This translates into CASVPRYNEKLFF.